This TCR beta chain was identified during a study of OX40 agonist ivuxolimab in advanced cancers. Study summary: Males comprised approximately 84% of the group, whose mean age was roughly 64 years (range roughly 20 to 85). Findings and caveats of the study: Among patients with partial responses at 0.1-3.0 mg/kg, clonal expansion was among the lowest. The expanded peripheral T cells' antigen specificity was not determined.

The CDR3 loop spans 13 amino acids. The germline gives CDR1 SEHNR, CDR2 FQNEAQ (reference sequence). V lost 5 bases and J lost 8, with 15 bases in between. In its sample, this clone was seen a few times. The antigen is not known. Patients were ruled out by autoimmune disease history or systemic immunosuppression. Generated by immunoSEQ multiplex PCR, the TCRdb table keeps only in-frame clones and is missing some. The sample has 45,000 to 55,000 clones, 80% to 90% seen once. The sequence derives from an adult with an advanced solid tumor such as melanoma, head and neck, liver or kidney cancer. The chain uses TRBV7-9 and TRBJ1-2; weak D call: TRBD1 (5 bases). The source was CD4+ or CD8+ T cells sorted from blood, collected in a trial of the OX40 agonist ivuxolimab. The CDR3 is CASSLRAGQGYTF. In nucleotides, the CDR3 is TGTGCCAGCAGCCTAAGGGCAGGGCAAGGCTACACCTTC. Based on the CDR3 plus reference TRBV7-9 and TRBJ1-2, the full variable domain is DTGVSQNPRHKITKRGQNVTFRCDPISEHNRLYWYRQTLGQGPEFLTYFQNEAQLEKSRLLSDRFSAERPKGSFSTLEIQRTEQGDSAMYLCASSLRAGQGYTFGSGTRLTVV.